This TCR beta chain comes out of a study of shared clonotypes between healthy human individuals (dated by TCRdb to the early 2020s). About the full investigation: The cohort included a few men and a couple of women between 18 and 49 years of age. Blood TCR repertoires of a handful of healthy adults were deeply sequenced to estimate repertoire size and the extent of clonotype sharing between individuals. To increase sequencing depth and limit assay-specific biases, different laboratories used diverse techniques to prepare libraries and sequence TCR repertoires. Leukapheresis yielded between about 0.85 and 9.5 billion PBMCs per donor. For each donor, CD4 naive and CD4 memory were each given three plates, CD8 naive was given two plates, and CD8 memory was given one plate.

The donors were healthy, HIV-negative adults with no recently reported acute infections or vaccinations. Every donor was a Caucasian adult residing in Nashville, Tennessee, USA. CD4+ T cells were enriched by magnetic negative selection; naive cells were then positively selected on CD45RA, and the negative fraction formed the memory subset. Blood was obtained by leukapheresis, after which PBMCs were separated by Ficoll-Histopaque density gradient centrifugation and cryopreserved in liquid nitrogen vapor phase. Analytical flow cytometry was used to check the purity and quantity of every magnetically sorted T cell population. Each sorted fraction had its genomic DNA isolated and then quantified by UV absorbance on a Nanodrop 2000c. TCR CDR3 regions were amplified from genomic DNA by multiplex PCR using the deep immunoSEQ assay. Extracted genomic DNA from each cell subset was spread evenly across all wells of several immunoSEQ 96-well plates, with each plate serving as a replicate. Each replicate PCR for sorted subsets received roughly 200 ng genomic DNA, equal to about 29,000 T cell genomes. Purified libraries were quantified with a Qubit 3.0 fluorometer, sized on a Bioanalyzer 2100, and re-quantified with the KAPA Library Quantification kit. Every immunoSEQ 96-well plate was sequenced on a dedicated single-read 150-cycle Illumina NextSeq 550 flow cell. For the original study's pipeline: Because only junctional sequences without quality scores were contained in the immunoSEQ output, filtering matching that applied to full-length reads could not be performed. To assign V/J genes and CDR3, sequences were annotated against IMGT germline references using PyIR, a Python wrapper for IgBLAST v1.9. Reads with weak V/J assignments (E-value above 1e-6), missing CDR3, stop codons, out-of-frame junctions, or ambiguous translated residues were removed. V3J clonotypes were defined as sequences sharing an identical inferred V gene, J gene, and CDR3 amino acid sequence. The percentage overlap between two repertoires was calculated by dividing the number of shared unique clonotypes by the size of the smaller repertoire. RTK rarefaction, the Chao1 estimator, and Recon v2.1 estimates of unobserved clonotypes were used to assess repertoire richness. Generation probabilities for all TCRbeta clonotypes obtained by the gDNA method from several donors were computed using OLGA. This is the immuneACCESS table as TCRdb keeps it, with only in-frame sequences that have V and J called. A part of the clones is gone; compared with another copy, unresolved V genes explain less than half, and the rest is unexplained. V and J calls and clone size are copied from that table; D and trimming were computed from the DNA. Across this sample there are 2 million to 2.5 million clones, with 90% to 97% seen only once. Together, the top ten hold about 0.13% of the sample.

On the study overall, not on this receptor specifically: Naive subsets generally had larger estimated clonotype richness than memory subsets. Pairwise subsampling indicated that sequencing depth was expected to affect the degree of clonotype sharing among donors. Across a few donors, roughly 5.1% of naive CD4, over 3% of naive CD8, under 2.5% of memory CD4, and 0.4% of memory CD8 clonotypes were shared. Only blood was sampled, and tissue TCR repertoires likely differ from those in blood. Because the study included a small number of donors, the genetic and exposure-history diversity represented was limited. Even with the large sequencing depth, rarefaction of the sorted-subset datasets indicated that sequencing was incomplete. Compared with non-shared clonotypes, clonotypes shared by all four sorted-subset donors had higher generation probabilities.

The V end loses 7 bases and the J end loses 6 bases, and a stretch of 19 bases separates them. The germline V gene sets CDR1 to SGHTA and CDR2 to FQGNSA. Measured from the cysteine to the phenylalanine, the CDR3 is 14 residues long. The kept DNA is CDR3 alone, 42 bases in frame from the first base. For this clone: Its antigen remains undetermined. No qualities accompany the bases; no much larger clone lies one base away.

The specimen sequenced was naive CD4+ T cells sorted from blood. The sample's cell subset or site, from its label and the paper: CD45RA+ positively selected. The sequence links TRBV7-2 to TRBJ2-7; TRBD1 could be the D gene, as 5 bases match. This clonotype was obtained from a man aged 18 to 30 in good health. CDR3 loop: CASTPSQGMGEQYF. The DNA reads TGTGCCAGCACCCCAAGCCAGGGAATGGGCGAGCAGTACTTC.